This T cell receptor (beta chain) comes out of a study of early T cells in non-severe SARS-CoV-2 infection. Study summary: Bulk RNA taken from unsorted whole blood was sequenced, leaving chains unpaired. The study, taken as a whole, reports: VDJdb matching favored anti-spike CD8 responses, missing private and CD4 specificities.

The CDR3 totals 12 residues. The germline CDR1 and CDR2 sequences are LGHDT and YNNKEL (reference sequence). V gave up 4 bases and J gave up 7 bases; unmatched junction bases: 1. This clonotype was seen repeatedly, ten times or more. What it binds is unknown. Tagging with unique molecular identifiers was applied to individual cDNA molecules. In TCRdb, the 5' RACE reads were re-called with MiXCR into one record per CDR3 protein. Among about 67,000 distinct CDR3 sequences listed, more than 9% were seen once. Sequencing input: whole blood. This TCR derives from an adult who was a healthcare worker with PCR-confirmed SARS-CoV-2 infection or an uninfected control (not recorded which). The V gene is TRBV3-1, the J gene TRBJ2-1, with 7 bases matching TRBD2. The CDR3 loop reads CASSPRENEQFF. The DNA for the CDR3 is TGTGCCAGCAGCCCGCGGGAGAATGAGCAGTTCTTC.